These 30 T cell receptor beta chains share one sample of origin, sequenced in a study of T-cell reconstitution after alpha-beta-depleted transplantation in children. Unique molecular identifiers were incorporated during preparation of the TCRbeta library. MiXCR, applied by TCRdb to the PCR reads, yields one record per CDR3 protein. The table includes some 520,000 distinct CDR3 sequences, 32% detected once. The source was PBMCs from the stem cell graft donor, collected from the stem cell graft. Every receptor here comes from a human donor who donated a stem cell graft to a child with aplastic anemia.

V is TRBV18 and J is TRBJ2-1, with D hard to call. V was trimmed by 0 bases and J by 8 bases, leaving 8 bases between them. Germline CDR1 and CDR2: KGHSH and LQKENI. The CDR3 consists of 13 residues. The CDR3 here is CASSPPSVYEQFF. DNA for the CDR3: TGTGCCAGCTCACCACCCTCAGTTTATGAGCAGTTCTTC.

The rearrangement uses TRBV4-1 and TRBJ2-5; perhaps TRBD2 as D (6 bases). Germline CDR1 MGHRA, CDR2 YSYEKL. Trimming left V 2 bases short and J 3 bases short, with 25 bases between. This CDR3 spans 19 amino acids. The CDR3 loop is CASSQLRRDRGLLEETQYF. DNA of the CDR3: TGCGCCAGCAGCCAATTAAGGCGGGATAGGGGTTTATTAGAAGAGACCCAGTACTTC.

The gene calls are TRBV27 and TRBJ2-7; 9 nucleotides align to TRBD1. CDR1 and CDR2 from the germline V gene are MNHEY and SMNVEV (reference sequence). The CDR3 has 15 amino acids. After removal of 2 bases from V and 3 bases from J, the junction contained 5 bases not matched to a gene. CDR3 protein: CASSLGTGTYYEQYF. CDR3 nucleotide sequence: TGTGCCAGCAGTTTAGGGACAGGGACCTACTACGAGCAGTACTTC.

This clonotype was observed a handful of times. The chain uses TRBV7-2 and TRBJ2-7, with D possibly being TRBD2 (6 bases). The ends were cut back, 3 bases at V and 6 bases at J, with 15 bases in the middle. There are 14 residues in the CDR3. From germline, CDR1 is SGHTA and CDR2 FQGNSA. The DNA for the CDR3 is TGTGCCAGCAGCTTCAGTCGCGGAGGGACCGAGCAGTACTTC. As protein: CASSFSRGGTEQYF.

This clonotype was counted only a few times. This sequence joins TRBV20-1 and TRBJ2-2; TRBD2 is a possible D gene (6 bases). CDR1 and CDR2 (germline): DFQATT, SNEGSKA (reference sequence). The V end was cut by 2 bases, the J end by 4 bases, with 11 bases between. The CDR3 totals 14 residues. This CDR3 is CSARFGRSTGELFF. Written as DNA, the CDR3 is TGCAGTGCTAGATTCGGGAGAAGCACCGGGGAGCTGTTTTTT.

V usage is TRBV4-1 and J usage is TRBJ2-7, with 10 bases that match TRBD2. The CDR3 has 18 residues. V lost 2 bases, J lost 5 bases, and 15 bases stayed unmatched. Germline V gene sequence: CDR1 MGHRA, CDR2 YSYEKL. As DNA, the CDR3 is TGCGCCAGCAGCCAATCCTTGGCTAGCGGGAGAGGGGCGAACGAGCAGTACTTC. It codes for CASSQSLASGRGANEQYF.

This clonotype came up a few times. The chain combines TRBV5-5 with TRBJ1-6, with a weak D call TRBD1 (6 bases). The CDR3 runs to 14 residues. CDR1 and CDR2 (germline): SGHKS, YYEKEE (reference sequence). Trimming took 4 bases from V and 9 from J, leaving 14 bases between them. The CDR3 DNA is TGTGCCAGCAGCCCCGACAGGCTGGGTTCACCCCTCCACTTT. Its translation is CASSPDRLGSPLHF.

This chain links TRBV5-5 with TRBJ2-7; 8 positions match TRBD1. Per the germline V gene, CDR1 is SGHKS and CDR2 is YYEKEE (reference sequence). With V trimmed by 2 bases and J by 7 bases, 5 bases remained unmatched. There are 13 residues in the CDR3. CDR3 sequence: CASSFQGAEEQYV. The CDR3 bases are TGTGCCAGCAGCTTTCAGGGGGCGGAAGAGCAGTACGTC.

The chain uses TRBV28 and TRBJ2-7; 7 bases are a match to TRBD1. Trimming cost V 4 bases and J 5 bases; bases outside gene matches: 5. Germline V gene data show CDR1 as MDHEN and CDR2 as SYDVKM. The CDR3 is 13 amino acids. The CDR3 DNA sequence: TGTGCCAGCAGTTCGACAGGGACCGACGAGCAGTACGTC. Translation gives CASSSTGTDEQYV.

The chain has TRBV28 and TRBJ2-7; 9 nucleotides align to TRBD1. This CDR3 comprises 15 residues. Germline V gene lookup returns CDR1 MDHEN and CDR2 SYDVKM. V was clipped by 5 bases and J by 8 bases; unmatched bases: 13. In DNA, the CDR3 is TGTGCCAGCAGTGAACCCGCACAGGGGGCGGCGAAGCAGTACGTC. This codes for CASSEPAQGAAKQYV.

This clonotype was observed a few times. The chain is built from TRBV29-1 and TRBJ1-1; 7 nucleotides match TRBD1. V was pared by 7 bases and J by 3 bases, with 11 bases of the junction left unmatched. Germline CDR1 and CDR2: SQVTM and ANQGSEA. CDR3 length: 14 amino acids. CDR3 region: CSGSTGDGDTEAFF. CDR3 in DNA: TGCAGCGGGAGTACAGGGGATGGGGACACTGAAGCTTTCTTT.

This chain links TRBV20-1 with TRBJ1-2, with 7 bases that match TRBD1. In germline, CDR1 is DFQATT, CDR2 SNEGSKA (reference sequence). Trimming removed 3 bases from V and 3 bases from J; junction bases left unmatched: 4. The CDR3 covers 13 residues. Here the CDR3 reads CSASPTGDYGYTF. The CDR3 region has the DNA TGCAGTGCTAGCCCTACAGGGGACTATGGCTACACCTTC.

This chain links TRBV11-2 with TRBJ2-1; 12 bases are shared with TRBD2. With V trimmed by 5 bases and J by 1 base, 3 bases remained unmatched. CDR1 and CDR2 (germline): SGHAT, FQNNGV. The CDR3 spans 16 residues. The CDR3 protein is CASSNGLAGSYNEQFF. For the CDR3, the DNA is TGTGCCAGCAGCAATGGACTAGCGGGATCCTACAATGAGCAGTTCTTC.

This clonotype showed up just a few times. The genes are TRBV12-3 or TRBV12-4 and TRBJ2-3; a possible D gene is TRBD2 (6 bases). V lost 6 bases and J 5 bases, leaving 18 bases between the germline ends. This CDR3 has 15 residues. The CDR3 here is CASRKGKGGVDTQYF. In nucleotides, the CDR3 is TGTGCCAGCAGAAAAGGCAAGGGAGGCGTAGATACGCAGTATTTT.

The gene calls are TRBV18 and TRBJ1-6; D remains ambiguous. The CDR3 loop spans 13 amino acids. V lost 3 bases and J lost 10, with 10 bases in between. Per the germline V gene, CDR1 is KGHSH and CDR2 is LQKENI. The CDR3 reads CASSPLPPSPLHF. The CDR3 bases are TGTGCCAGCTCACCCCTTCCACCCTCACCCCTCCACTTT.

The count of this clonotype is one. This chain links TRBV28 with TRBJ2-7; a possible D gene is TRBD2 (6 bases). This CDR3 region has 14 residues. V lost 6 bases and J 1 base, leaving 13 bases between the germline ends. Germline CDR1 and CDR2: MDHEN and SYDVKM. CDR3 DNA: TGTGCCAGCAGCCGTTTTAGCGGATCCTACGAGCAGTACTTC. Its protein product is CASSRFSGSYEQYF.

This clonotype was detected only a few times. The V and J genes are TRBV12-3 or TRBV12-4 and TRBJ2-2, with TRBD2 identical over 14 bases. The J segment lost 6 bases and the V segment lost 9 bases, leaving 6 bases of the junction unmatched. This CDR3 region has 15 residues. The CDR3 sequence: CASSVTSGRAGELFF. The DNA for the CDR3 is TGTGCCAGTTCCGTGACTAGCGGGAGGGCCGGGGAGCTGTTTTTT.

V is TRBV7-6 and J is TRBJ2-5; D not certain. V gave up 1 base and J gave up 4 bases, with 10 bases separating them. Germline CDR1 reads SGHVS; CDR2 reads FNYEAQ. CDR3 length equals 14 residues. DNA for the CDR3: TGTGCCAGCAGCTTAGTGCCGGGTGGAGAGACCCAGTACTTC. This sequence encodes CASSLVPGGETQYF.

This sequence joins TRBV10-2 and TRBJ2-7, with D unresolved. CDR1 is WSHSY, CDR2 SAAADI, per germline. Trimming removed 2 bases at V and 4 bases at J, with 15 bases between. The CDR3 totals 15 residues. The CDR3 loop is CASSEPMIASYEQYV. CDR3 sequence (DNA): TGCGCCAGCAGTGAGCCGATGATTGCTTCTTACGAGCAGTACGTC.

This chain uses TRBV20-1 with TRBJ2-7, with D possibly matching TRBD1 (6 bases). This CDR3 is built from 14 residues. Germline loops: CDR1 DFQATT, CDR2 SNEGSKA (reference sequence). V lost 4 bases, J lost 1 base, and 14 bases lay in between. The CDR3 bases are TGCAGTGCTATAGGTGGGACAAATTCCTACGAGCAGTACTTC. Amino acids: CSAIGGTNSYEQYF.

This clonotype has just a few counts. The chain recombines TRBV5-1 with TRBJ1-1; unclear D gene. V lost 1 base to trimming and J lost 4 bases, with 11 bases between them. Germline loops: CDR1 SGHRS, CDR2 YFSETQ. This CDR3 is built from 14 residues. The CDR3: CASSLFTMGTEAFF. CDR3 DNA sequence: TGCGCCAGCAGCTTGTTTACTATGGGCACTGAAGCTTTCTTT.

In its sample, this clonotype was seen many times. V usage is TRBV6-1 and J usage is TRBJ2-7; 12 bases fit TRBD2. CDR3 length: 13 residues. CDR1 and CDR2 (germline): MNHNS, SASEGT. Trimming removed 6 bases from V and 7 bases from J; junction bases left unmatched: 4. CDR3 sequence reads: CASSQGLAGEQYF. CDR3 in DNA: TGTGCCAGCAGCCAGGGACTAGCGGGTGAGCAGTACTTC.

As regards this clonotype: A read error is possible here, since a much larger clone lies one base away. The chain combines TRBV7-8 with TRBJ1-4, with TRBD1 matching 9 bases. The CDR3 runs 15 residues. V was pared by 5 bases and J by 3 bases, with 4 bases of the junction left unmatched. Germline V gene sequence: CDR1 SGHVS, CDR2 FQNEAQ. This CDR3 reads CASSRRTGANEKLFF. Written as DNA, the CDR3 is TGTGCCAGCAGCCGCCGGACAGGGGCTAATGAAAAACTGTTTTTT. Using reference TRBV7-8 and TRBJ1-4 for the parts outside the CDR3, the full variable domain is GAGVSQSPRYKVAKRGQDVALRCDPISGHVSLFWYQQALGQGPEFLTYFQNEAQLDKSGLPSDRFFAERPEGSVSTLKIQRTQQEDSAVYLCASSRRTGANEKLFFGSGTQLSVL.

J is TRBJ1-6 and V is TRBV15, with TRBD1 matching 9 bases. Trimming took 1 base from V and 8 from J; bases not matched to a gene: 6. Germline CDR1 is LNHNV and CDR2 is YYDKDF (reference sequence). The CDR3 loop spans 16 amino acids. CDR3 loop: CATSRARTGADSPLHF. The CDR3 nucleotides read TGTGCCACCAGCAGAGCCCGGACAGGGGCAGATTCACCCCTCCACTTT.

This clonotype was seen more than once but under ten times. The chain uses TRBV20-1 and TRBJ1-5; D gene unclear. The CDR3 spans 15 residues. Germline V gene lookup returns CDR1 DFQATT and CDR2 SNEGSKA (reference sequence). V was pared by 3 bases and J by 3 bases, with 15 bases between. The CDR3 bases are TGCAGTGCTAGGGGGTTTGGGAGTTTCAATCAGCCCCAGCATTTT. This gives the protein CSARGFGSFNQPQHF.

Ten or more counts support this clonotype. The chain uses TRBV5-4 and TRBJ1-1; D not resolved. In germline, CDR1 is SGHNT, CDR2 YYREEE (reference sequence). The V end lost 3 bases, the J end lost 0 bases, and 6 bases lay between the germline ends. This CDR3 is built from 13 residues. The CDR3 bases are TGTGCCAGCAGCTCCGACCTGAACACTGAAGCTTTCTTT. Translation: CASSSDLNTEAFF.

CDR3 sequence (DNA): TGCAGTGCTAGAGCTAGGACAGGGGACGGGCAGCCCCAGCATTTT. This encodes CSARARTGDGQPQHF. The V call is TRBV20-1, the J call TRBJ1-5, with 9 positions matching TRBD1. Trimming removed 1 base from V and 7 bases from J; junction bases left unmatched: 8. The CDR3 is 15 residues long. Looked up from germline, CDR1 is DFQATT and CDR2 is SNEGSKA (reference sequence).

As regards this clonotype: The junction shows a germline mismatch at one end, possibly a read error. The chain combines TRBV27 with TRBJ1-1; no firm D call. This CDR3 region has 13 residues. Germline CDR1 reads MNHEY; CDR2 reads SMNVEV (reference sequence). The CDR3 DNA reads TGTGCCAGCAGCCCGACTGCCGTTGCTGAAGCCTTCTTT. Amino acids: CASSPTAVAEAFF.

This clonotype showed up just a few times. V and J are TRBV5-4 and TRBJ2-2; 9 bases are a match to TRBD1. The J segment lost 4 bases and the V segment lost 3 bases, leaving 4 bases of the junction unmatched. Looked up from germline, CDR1 is SGHNT and CDR2 is YYREEE (reference sequence). CDR3 size: 15 residues. CDR3 loop: CASSSQGAATGELFF. The CDR3 nucleotides read TGTGCCAGCAGCTCACAGGGGGCGGCCACCGGGGAGCTGTTTTTT.

This clonotype was observed a handful of times. The chain couples TRBV29-1 to TRBJ2-1, with TRBD1 matching 12 bases. The CDR3 runs 13 residues. CDR1 SQVTM and CDR2 ANQGSEA come from the germline V gene. V lost 3 bases, J lost 8 bases, and 2 bases stayed unmatched. CDR3 DNA: TGCAGCGTTGATGGGACAGGGGGCTATGAGCAGTTCTTC. Its protein product is CSVDGTGGYEQFF.